This T cell receptor (beta chain) was observed in a study of blood T cell repertoires in COVID-19. Study details: COVID-19 samples, acute and convalescent, were from the United States, Italy and Spain. In each case, the material was cDNA or gDNA derived from T cells, B-cell-depleted T cells, or PBMCs.

This clone has only one observation. Per the original data handling: Amplification with reference gene primers provided the estimates of nucleated cell counts. Generated by immunoSEQ multiplex PCR, the TCRdb table keeps only in-frame clones and is missing some. V, J and clone size were drawn from that table, and D and trimming were deduced from the DNA. The profile covers roughly 41,000 clones, with 70% to 90% appearing a single time and 4.8% taken by the ten largest. The TCR comes from a human donor in a cohort sampled during active COVID-19. Sequencing was carried out using peripheral blood.

The chain's CDR3 is CASSQDRVDGYTF. The CDR3 region has the DNA TGTGCCAGCAGTCAGGACAGGGTGGACGGCTACACCTTC. The rearrangement links TRBV6-5 to TRBJ1-2, with TRBD1 identical over 8 bases. The germline gives CDR1 MNHEY, CDR2 SVGAGI. J was trimmed by 8 bases and V by 5 bases; bases with no gene match: 7. The CDR3 loop spans 13 amino acids.